What follows are 8 T cell receptor beta chains derived from one specimen sequenced in a study of blood T cell repertoires in COVID-19. Data came from immunoSEQ multiplex PCR; TCRdb stores just in-frame clones and leaves some out. Of approximately 230,000 clones listed, around 88% are singletons. The sample comprised PBMCs or T cells enriched from blood (not recorded which). These receptors were collected from a woman between 25 and 40 years old who had recovered from COVID-19.

The chain couples TRBV30 to TRBJ1-5, with no clear D. This CDR3 has 12 amino acids. V was cut by 5 bases and J by 3 bases, with 8 bases left in between. The germline CDR1 and CDR2 sequences are GTSNPN and SVGIG (reference sequence). This CDR3 is CAWASHNQPQHF. DNA of the CDR3: TGTGCCTGGGCATCCCACAATCAGCCCCAGCATTTT.

The CDR3 region is CAISEAGGERNGYTF. CDR3 nucleotides: TGTGCCATCAGTGAGGCGGGGGGGGAGAGAAATGGCTACACCTTC. This chain joins TRBV10-3 and TRBJ1-2; TRBD1 is a possible D gene (5 bases). Per germline, CDR1 ENHRY and CDR2 SYGVKD. The CDR3 extends over 15 amino acids. V was shortened by 2 bases and J by 6 bases, with 16 bases between the two germline ends.

This clone was counted once. The chain is built from TRBV7-8 and TRBJ2-1; the match to TRBD2 covers 11 bases. The CDR3 is 16 residues long. Germline V gene lookup returns CDR1 SGHVS and CDR2 FQNEAQ. Germline trimming cut 3 bases from V and 6 bases from J; bases unmatched to any gene: 7. The CDR3 here is CASSFPLAGGFNEQFF. DNA for the CDR3: TGTGCCAGCAGCTTCCCTCTAGCGGGAGGCTTCAATGAGCAGTTCTTC.

V gene TRBV19 combines with J gene TRBJ1-3, with D uncertain. The CDR3 spans 12 residues. Trimming removed 4 bases from V and 3 bases from J, with 4 bases in between. Germline lookup yields CDR1 LNHDA and CDR2 SQIVND (reference sequence). This CDR3 is CASSKSGNTIYF. DNA for the CDR3: TGTGCCAGTAGTAAGAGTGGAAACACCATATATTTT.

J is TRBJ2-7 and V is TRBV7-8; 9 bases are shared with TRBD2. From germline, CDR1 is SGHVS and CDR2 FQNEAQ. Trimming removed 0 bases from V and 0 bases from J; junction bases left unmatched: 6. CDR3 size: 17 residues. The CDR3 DNA follows: TGTGCCAGCAGCTTAGCCACTAGCGGGTACAACTCCTACGAGCAGTACTTC. This codes for CASSLATSGYNSYEQYF.

The chain carries TRBV11-2 and TRBJ2-1; 8 bases are shared with TRBD2. This CDR3 is built from 15 residues. Looked up from germline, CDR1 is SGHAT and CDR2 is FQNNGV. The J segment lost 2 bases and the V segment lost 7 bases, leaving 7 bases of the junction unmatched. This CDR3 is CASNIAGSPYNEQFF. CDR3 bases: TGTGCCAGCAACATAGCGGGATCGCCCTACAATGAGCAGTTCTTC.

This sequence joins TRBV19 and TRBJ1-1; D unclear. The CDR3 is made up of 13 amino acids. The germline V gene encodes CDR1 LNHDA and CDR2 SQIVND (reference sequence). V lost 7 bases and J lost 5, with 14 bases in between. The CDR3 region is CASKGVGGTEAFF. As DNA, the CDR3 is TGTGCCAGTAAGGGAGTTGGAGGAACTGAAGCTTTCTTT.

The chain has TRBV7-9 and TRBJ1-4; 11 bases match TRBD1. From germline, CDR1 is SEHNR and CDR2 FQNEAQ (reference sequence). There are 17 residues in the CDR3. Trimming took 3 bases from V and 1 from J; bases not matched to a gene: 4. CDR3 sequence: CASSFLGTGGTNEKLFF. As DNA, the CDR3 is TGTGCCAGCAGCTTTCTGGGGACAGGGGGAACTAATGAAAAACTGTTTTTT.